The 9 T cell receptor beta chains below were found in one sample sequenced in a study of T cell responses to AZD1222 COVID-19 vaccine. Using immunoSEQ multiplex PCR, the repertoire was profiled, and TCRdb retains in-frame clones only, with some absent. The sample lists 110,000 to 150,000 clones, approximately 90% occurring once. Sequencing was performed on peripheral blood, taken on day 0 of AZD1222 vaccination. The origin of the receptors is an adult in good health.

This chain connects TRBV5-4 to TRBJ2-3; D is unresolved. Germline assignment: CDR1 SGHNT and CDR2 YYREEE (reference sequence). The CDR3 runs 14 residues. Trimming removed 4 bases at V and 3 bases at J, with 12 bases between. CDR3 in DNA: TGTGCCAGCAGCCTCCGCGGTGCGACAGATACGCAGTATTTT. This encodes CASSLRGATDTQYF.

The gene calls are TRBV6-2 or TRBV6-3 and TRBJ1-5; 9 nucleotides match TRBD1. CDR1 is MNHEY and CDR2 is SVGEGT in the germline V gene. J was trimmed by 2 bases and V by 0 bases; bases with no gene match: 5. The CDR3 contains 17 residues. The CDR3 region is CASSYSWGQGGNQPQHF. The CDR3 DNA is TGTGCCAGCAGTTACTCGTGGGGACAGGGAGGCAATCAGCCCCAGCATTTT.

The rearrangement links TRBV5-5 to TRBJ2-7, with D tentatively TRBD1 or TRBD2 (5 bases each). Germline CDR1 and CDR2: SGHKS and YYEKEE (reference sequence). V was shortened by 0 bases and J by 0 bases, with 10 bases between the two germline ends. This CDR3 has 15 amino acids. CDR3 DNA: TGTGCCAGCAGCTTGGCCGGGGCGGACTCCTACGAGCAGTACTTC. This sequence encodes CASSLAGADSYEQYF.

This chain links TRBV5-1 with TRBJ2-5; 8 positions agree with TRBD1. V dropped 1 base and J dropped 2; count of bases not matched to a gene: 7. The germline gives CDR1 SGHRS, CDR2 YFSETQ. This CDR3 spans 16 amino acids. The chain's CDR3 is CASSLRTGTGQETQYF. The CDR3, as DNA: TGCGCCAGCAGCTTGAGGACAGGGACGGGACAAGAGACCCAGTACTTC.

To note about this clone: Sequence at one end of the junction differs from germline and may be a read error. The J gene is TRBJ2-3, the V gene TRBV7-7; possible D gene TRBD2, 6 bases. Germline CDR1 reads SSHAT; CDR2 reads FNYEAQ (reference sequence). This CDR3 is 14 amino acids long. DNA of the CDR3: TGTGCTAGCAGCCCGAGCGGGTCCACAGATACGCAGTATTTT. Residues: CASSPSGSTDTQYF.

The chain has TRBV3-1 (or the pseudogene TRBV3-2) and TRBJ2-4, with a tentative D call TRBD2 (7 bases). Looked up from germline, CDR1 is LGHDT and CDR2 is YNNKEL (reference sequence). The V end lost 3 bases, the J end lost 2 bases, and 17 bases lay between the germline ends. CDR3 size: 17 residues. CDR3 DNA sequence: TGTGCCAGCAGCCAGAGGGGGACTACCTCCTCCAAAAACATTCAGTACTTC. This encodes CASSQRGTTSSKNIQYF.

V and J are TRBV7-9 and TRBJ1-2; D gene unclear. Germline V CDR1 and CDR2: SEHNR, FQNEAQ (reference sequence). CDR3 length: 15 amino acids. V was cut by 5 bases and J by 5 bases, with 18 bases left in between. The CDR3: CASSGIAEGGYGYTF. DNA for the CDR3: TGTGCCAGCAGCGGCATAGCGGAGGGCGGGTATGGCTACACCTTC. The complete variable domain, with remaining parts taken from reference TRBV7-9 and TRBJ1-2, reads DTGVSQNPRHKITKRGQNVTFRCDPISEHNRLYWYRQTLGQGPEFLTYFQNEAQLEKSRLLSDRFSAERPKGSFSTLEIQRTEQGDSAMYLCASSGIAEGGYGYTFGSGTRLTVV.

V usage is TRBV12-3 or TRBV12-4 and J usage is TRBJ1-4; D gene uncertain. With 4 bases removed from V and 8 bases from J, the gap between germline ends came to 8 bases. The CDR3 is 12 amino acids. CDR3 in DNA: TGTGCCAGCAGTTCGGAACAGGAAAAACTGTTTTTT. Translation gives CASSSEQEKLFF.

In the case of this clone: This same CDR3 is encoded by further DNA sequences in the sample. The rearrangement joins TRBV24-1 to TRBJ2-3; D possibly matches TRBD1 or TRBD2 (6 bases each). V gave up 4 bases and J gave up 0 bases, with 13 bases separating them. The CDR3 is 16 amino acids. From germline, CDR1 is KGHDR and CDR2 SFDVKD. CDR3 in DNA: TGTGCCACCAGTGACCCTGGCGGGACAAGCACAGATACGCAGTATTTT. Protein sequence: CATSDPGGTSTDTQYF.